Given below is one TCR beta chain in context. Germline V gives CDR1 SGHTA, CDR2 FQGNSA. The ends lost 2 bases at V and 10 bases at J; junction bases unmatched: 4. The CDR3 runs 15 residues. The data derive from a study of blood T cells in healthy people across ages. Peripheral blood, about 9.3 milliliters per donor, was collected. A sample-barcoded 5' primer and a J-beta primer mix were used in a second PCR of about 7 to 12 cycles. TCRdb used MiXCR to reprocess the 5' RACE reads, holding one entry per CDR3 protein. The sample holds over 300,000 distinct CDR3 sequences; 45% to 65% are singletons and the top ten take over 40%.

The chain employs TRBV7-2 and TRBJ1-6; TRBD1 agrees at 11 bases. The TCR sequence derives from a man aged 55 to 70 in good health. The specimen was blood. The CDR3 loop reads CASSLKGQGVSPLHF. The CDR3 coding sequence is TGTGCCAGCAGCTTAAAGGGACAGGGGGTATCACCCCTCCACTTT.